This TCR beta chain was recorded in a study of T cell repertoires in cytomegalovirus infection. Overall study context: Peptides in the study included HLA-C-restricted and HLA-B-restricted CMV epitopes. A matching HLA type, together with CMV infection, was signaled by public TCR beta signatures.

A remark on this clonotype: The target antigen is unknown.

TCRdb independently ran MiXCR on the reads; one entry per CDR3 protein. The data hold about 920,000 distinct CDR3 sequences, with around 31% observed a single time. This clonotype originated in a human donor in good health (CMV status not recorded). Some clones in this sample may be carry-over from other donors' samples. The sequences come from cultured CD8+ T cells from PBMCs, collected from culture after CMV antigen stimulation.

The CDR3 DNA is TGTGCCAGCAGCCCCCCCGACACCGACACAGATACGCAGTATTTT. It translates to CASSPPDTDTDTQYF. The chain joins TRBV6-2 or TRBV6-3 to TRBJ2-3, with D unresolved. The CDR3 spans 15 residues. Trimming stripped 6 bases from V and 2 bases from J, with 15 bases between. Germline CDR1 and CDR2: MNHEY and SVGEGT.